Each of the 21 T cell receptor beta chains below was sequenced from the same sample in a study of CD8 T cells in Susac syndrome. The RNA input was roughly 0.45 to 1 ug, and it was reverse transcribed with random hexamers. MiXCR, applied by TCRdb to the immunoSEQ multiplex PCR reads, yields one record per CDR3 protein. The table lists 67,000 or so distinct CDR3 sequences, roughly 93% of them singletons. The sequenced material came from CD4+ T cells from PBMCs. The receptors originated from a human donor with Susac syndrome.

V is TRBV7-9 and J is TRBJ2-7; 8 nucleotides line up with TRBD1. CDR1 SEHNR and CDR2 FQNEAQ come from the germline V gene (reference sequence). V lost 2 bases, J lost 6 bases, and 9 bases stayed unmatched. This CDR3 has 15 residues. The CDR3 region has the DNA TGTGCCAGCAGCTTAACGACAGGGGCTGTTAGCGAGCAGTACTTC. This translates into CASSLTTGAVSEQYF.

The chain uses TRBV5-4 and TRBJ2-2; 9 bases match TRBD2. After removal of 4 bases from V and 5 bases from J, the junction contained 6 bases not matched to a gene. There are 15 residues in the CDR3. The germline CDR1 and CDR2 sequences are SGHNT and YYREEE (reference sequence). The CDR3 DNA sequence: TGTGCCAGCAGCGCTAGCGGGGTTCGAACCGGGGAGCTGTTTTTT. This gives the protein CASSASGVRTGELFF.

V and J are TRBV5-1 and TRBJ2-2; TRBD1 aligns across 12 bases. Germline V gene sequence: CDR1 SGHRS, CDR2 YFSETQ. The trim removed 4 bases at V and 7 bases at J, leaving 5 bases unmatched. The CDR3 covers 15 residues. Here the CDR3 reads CASSLGTGGIGELFF. The CDR3 DNA reads TGCGCCAGCAGCCTGGGGACAGGGGGCATCGGGGAGCTGTTTTTT.

The chain employs TRBV20-1 and TRBJ1-6, with unresolved D. This CDR3 is built from 16 residues. CDR1 is DFQATT and CDR2 is SNEGSKA in the germline V gene (reference sequence). V shed 4 bases and J shed 2 bases, with 15 bases lying between them. As DNA, the CDR3 is TGCAGTGCTACTTCCGAGACGGTGGCCTATAATTCACCCCTCCACTTT. As protein: CSATSETVAYNSPLHF.

This clonotype appeared once. This chain joins TRBV3-1 and TRBJ2-2; 8 bases fit TRBD1. The CDR3 is made up of 15 amino acids. J gave up 5 bases and V 3 bases, and 5 bases lay outside the gene matches. The germline V gene has CDR1 LGHDT and CDR2 YNNKEL (reference sequence). DNA for the CDR3: TGTGCCAGCAGCCATCTAGACAGGGGAACCGGGGAGCTGTTTTTT. It translates to CASSHLDRGTGELFF. The whole variable domain, remainder taken from reference TRBV3-1 and TRBJ2-2, is DTAVSQTPKYLVTQMGNDKSIKCEQNLGHDTMYWYKQDSKKFLKIMFSYNNKELIINETVPNRFSPKSPDKAHLNLHINSLELGDSAVYFCASSHLDRGTGELFFGEGSRLTVL.

The chain employs TRBV29-1 and TRBJ1-1, with 7 positions matching TRBD1. The CDR3 consists of 10 residues. The trim removed 5 bases at V and 7 bases at J, leaving 1 base unmatched. CDR1 and CDR2 from the germline V gene are SQVTM and ANQGSEA. The CDR3 DNA follows: TGCAGCGTTCGGGACAGTGAAGCTTTCTTT. Protein product: CSVRDSEAFF.

The chain employs TRBV3-1 and TRBJ1-1, with unresolved D. The germline CDR1 and CDR2 sequences are LGHDT and YNNKEL (reference sequence). The CDR3 has 14 residues. The ends were cut back, 1 base at V and 5 bases at J, with 11 bases in the middle. The CDR3 reads CASSQVRWGTEAFF. The CDR3, as DNA: TGTGCCAGCAGCCAAGTTAGATGGGGAACTGAAGCTTTCTTT. Full variable domain (remainder filled in from reference TRBV3-1 and TRBJ1-1): DTAVSQTPKYLVTQMGNDKSIKCEQNLGHDTMYWYKQDSKKFLKIMFSYNNKELIINETVPNRFSPKSPDKAHLNLHINSLELGDSAVYFCASSQVRWGTEAFFGQGTRLTVV.

This clonotype was counted a single time. The V gene is TRBV7-3, the J gene TRBJ2-3; TRBD1 matches 9 bases. V shed 3 bases and J 3 bases; nucleotides not matched to a gene: 4. The CDR3 is 15 residues long. Germline loops: CDR1 SGHTA, CDR2 FQGTGA. Written as DNA, the CDR3 is TGTGCCAGCAGCTTGACCGGACAGGGGACAGATACGCAGTATTTT. This encodes CASSLTGQGTDTQYF.

J is TRBJ1-1 and V is TRBV3-1; possible D gene TRBD1, 5 bases. The CDR3 has 14 residues. Deletions cut 1 base from V and 3 bases from J, with 9 bases between. Germline V gives CDR1 LGHDT, CDR2 YNNKEL (reference sequence). The CDR3 DNA is TGTGCCAGCAGCCAAGTACAGGCTTACACTGAAGCTTTCTTT. It is translated as CASSQVQAYTEAFF. The variable domain in full, with the rest retrieved from reference TRBV3-1 and TRBJ1-1, is DTAVSQTPKYLVTQMGNDKSIKCEQNLGHDTMYWYKQDSKKFLKIMFSYNNKELIINETVPNRFSPKSPDKAHLNLHINSLELGDSAVYFCASSQVQAYTEAFFGQGTRLTVV.

The V call is TRBV28, the J call TRBJ1-2; 9 bases agree with TRBD1. This CDR3 has 13 amino acids. The V gene's germline CDR1 is MDHEN and CDR2 SYDVKM. With V trimmed by 6 bases and J by 4 bases, 3 bases remained unmatched. This CDR3 is CASRTGGGYGYTF. The CDR3 nucleotides are TGTGCCAGCAGGACAGGGGGAGGCTATGGCTACACCTTC.

The rearrangement links TRBV4-1 to TRBJ2-2; 11 nucleotides agree with TRBD1. The CDR3 contains 15 residues. Losses at the gene ends were 4 bases for V and 4 bases for J; bases not matched to a gene: 2. CDR1 is MGHRA, CDR2 YSYEKL, per germline. CDR3 coding DNA: TGCGCCAGCAGCCGAGGGACAGGGGGCACCGGGGAGCTGTTTTTT. It translates to CASSRGTGGTGELFF.

This chain connects TRBV7-2 to TRBJ2-3; no firm D call. Deletions cut 3 bases from V and 4 bases from J, with 8 bases between. The V gene's germline CDR1 is SGHTA and CDR2 FQGNSA. The CDR3 runs 13 residues. The CDR3 region has the DNA TGTGCCAGCAGCTTGGTTAGGGCAGATACGCAGTATTTT. Translating gives CASSLVRADTQYF.

The V gene is TRBV6-2 or TRBV6-3, the J gene TRBJ2-1, with D unresolved. Trimming took 8 bases from V and 2 from J, leaving 13 bases between them. CDR1 and CDR2 (germline): MNHEY, SVGEGT. This CDR3 is built from 14 residues. CDR3 coding DNA: TGTGCCAGCCGTATCGCAGGTCCCTACAATGAGCAGTTCTTC. Protein product: CASRIAGPYNEQFF.

V and J are TRBV12-3 or TRBV12-4 and TRBJ2-3, with D unclear. V lost 3 bases and J lost 11, with 12 bases in between. The CDR3 spans 12 residues. The CDR3 sequence: CASSFFRSGQYF. The DNA for the CDR3 is TGTGCCAGCAGTTTCTTCCGGAGTGGGCAGTATTTT.

The chain joins TRBV20-1 to TRBJ2-4; TRBD2 agrees at 7 bases. V lost 0 bases and J lost 8; bases outside the gene matches: 10. CDR3 size: 15 residues. The germline gives CDR1 DFQATT, CDR2 SNEGSKA (reference sequence). The CDR3 sequence: CSARDPGLVEDIQYF. CDR3 DNA: TGCAGTGCTAGAGACCCCGGACTAGTTGAGGACATTCAGTACTTC.

The CDR3 protein is CASSLDTPSPLHF. CDR3 coding DNA: TGTGCCAGCAGCTTAGATACGCCGTCACCCCTCCACTTT. The chain has TRBV7-2 and TRBJ1-6; D not certain. V lost 1 base and J 10 bases, leaving 8 bases between the germline ends. This CDR3 comprises 13 residues. CDR1 and CDR2 from the germline V gene are SGHTA and FQGNSA.

V is TRBV12-3 or TRBV12-4 and J is TRBJ1-5; D is unclear. V shed 6 bases and J shed 4 bases, with 13 bases lying between them. The CDR3 spans 14 residues. In DNA, the CDR3 is TGTGCCAGCAGAAGGTTGGGAGTTAATCAGCCCCAGCATTTT. It encodes CASRRLGVNQPQHF.

The chain employs TRBV7-8 and TRBJ2-6, with 11 bases fitting TRBD1. V lost 10 bases and J lost 0; bases outside the gene matches: 5. The CDR3 extends over 16 amino acids. The germline V gene encodes CDR1 SGHVS and CDR2 FQNEAQ. The CDR3 spells CATRDRGISGANVLTF. DNA for the CDR3: TGTGCCACCCGGGACAGGGGGATCTCTGGGGCCAACGTCCTGACTTTC.

The chain has TRBV6-2 or TRBV6-3 and TRBJ2-7; 7 bases are shared with TRBD1. V shed 6 bases and J 2 bases; nucleotides not matched to a gene: 7. The CDR3 is 14 amino acids. CDR1 MNHEY and CDR2 SVGEGT come from the germline V gene. For the CDR3, the DNA is TGTGCCAGCAGCTCCACAGGGGCTCCCTACGAGCAGTACTTC. Its translation is CASSSTGAPYEQYF.

The rearrangement links TRBV6-5 to TRBJ1-2, with TRBD1 identical over 7 bases. The CDR3 spans 13 residues. V was clipped by 2 bases and J by 6 bases; unmatched bases: 3. Germline loops: CDR1 MNHEY, CDR2 SVGAGI. CDR3 DNA sequence: TGTGCCAGCAGTTACGGGACAGCAAATGGCTACACCTTC. Translating gives CASSYGTANGYTF.

The rearrangement joins TRBV6-5 to TRBJ2-3; possibly TRBD2 for D (5 bases). CDR1 and CDR2 (germline): MNHEY, SVGAGI. This CDR3 comprises 14 residues. V gave up 2 bases and J gave up 7 bases, with 13 bases separating them. The CDR3 spells CASSYTLARNTQYF. The CDR3 nucleotides read TGTGCCAGCAGTTACACCCTAGCCCGCAATACGCAGTATTTT.